This T cell receptor beta chain appears in the sequencing data of a study of shared clonotypes between healthy human individuals. The V gene lost 1 base and the J gene lost 4 bases, with 16 bases spanning the gap. The germline V gene has CDR1 SGHTA and CDR2 FQGNSA. The CDR3 spans 16 residues. The protocol was immunoSEQ multiplex PCR, while the TCRdb copy is restricted to in-frame clones and leaves out a portion. The data show about 1 million clones, about three quarters seen once. The V and J genes are TRBV7-2 and TRBJ2-5; no reliable D call. The receptor comes from a man younger than 35 in good health. The sequenced material came from memory CD4+ T cells sorted from blood. Subset reported: CD45RA-negative fraction. CDR3 bases: TGTGCCAGCAGCTTAGGAGAACGGATATCATCAGAGACCCAGTACTTC. It specifies CASSLGERISSETQYF.